Each of the 24 T cell receptor beta chains below was sequenced from the same sample in a study of blood T cell repertoires in COVID-19. Assay: immunoSEQ multiplex PCR; the TCRdb copy retains only in-frame clones and omits some. The sample lists over 120,000 clones; roughly 80% were seen once. Sequenced sample: PBMCs or T cells enriched from blood (not recorded which). The receptor set was obtained from a woman in her fifties or sixties who had recovered from COVID-19.

Many counts were recorded for this clone. The chain links TRBV11-2 to TRBJ1-1, with D unresolved. CDR3 size: 12 residues. Trimming pared 0 bases from V and 12 bases from J, leaving 11 bases between. The V gene's germline CDR1 is SGHAT and CDR2 FQNNGV. For the CDR3, the DNA is TGTGCCAGCAGCTTAGACCGCGTGGTTACTTTCTTT. This codes for CASSLDRVVTFF.

The chain carries TRBV27 and TRBJ1-6; D might be TRBD1 (5 bases). Per germline, CDR1 MNHEY and CDR2 SMNVEV (reference sequence). Trimming removed 6 bases at V and 10 bases at J, with 13 bases between. The CDR3 runs 13 residues. The chain's CDR3 is CASRGGEGSPLHF. CDR3 DNA sequence: TGTGCCAGCAGAGGAGGGGAAGGCTCACCCCTCCACTTT.

V is TRBV10-3 and J is TRBJ2-5; D is possibly TRBD2 (5 bases). V was pared by 3 bases and J by 5 bases, with 7 bases between. This CDR3 has 12 amino acids. Germline values: CDR1 ENHRY, CDR2 SYGVKD. Here the CDR3 reads CAISEGSETQYF. The CDR3 DNA reads TGTGCCATCAGTGAAGGGAGCGAGACCCAGTACTTC.

This chain links TRBV4-1 with TRBJ1-3; D not certain. Germline CDR1 is MGHRA and CDR2 is YSYEKL. The CDR3 covers 15 residues. Trimming left V 0 bases short and J 3 bases short, with 9 bases between. The CDR3 bases are TGCGCCAGCAGCCAAGACCCTTACTATGGAAACACCATATATTTT. Its translation is CASSQDPYYGNTIYF.

The table lists this clone with a few counts. The chain carries TRBV18 and TRBJ2-2; 7 bases are shared with TRBD2. After removal of 3 bases from V and 2 bases from J, the junction contained 3 bases not matched to a gene. Germline V CDR1 and CDR2: KGHSH, LQKENI. The CDR3 extends over 15 amino acids. The CDR3 region is CASSPGGDNTGELFF. The CDR3 DNA reads as TGTGCCAGCTCACCGGGGGGGGACAACACCGGGGAGCTGTTTTTT.

The rearrangement uses TRBV4-1 and TRBJ2-7, with 9 bases fitting TRBD1. Germline V gene sequence: CDR1 MGHRA, CDR2 YSYEKL. V was pared by 4 bases and J by 1 base, with 14 bases of the junction left unmatched. This CDR3 has 18 residues. This CDR3 reads CASSLHPKDRGSSYEQYV. DNA of the CDR3: TGCGCCAGCAGCCTTCATCCTAAGGACAGGGGAAGTTCCTACGAGCAGTACGTC.

The chain uses TRBV5-1 and TRBJ1-1, with 10 bases aligning to TRBD1. Trimming cost V 5 bases and J 8 bases; bases outside gene matches: 9. Germline lookup yields CDR1 SGHRS and CDR2 YFSETQ. There are 14 residues in the CDR3. Here the CDR3 reads CASSAAPGQGEAFF. CDR3 sequence (DNA): TGCGCCAGCAGTGCCGCCCCGGGACAGGGGGAAGCTTTCTTT.

The chain recombines TRBV9 with TRBJ1-4, with D maybe TRBD1 (6 bases). This CDR3 spans 14 amino acids. V gave up 0 bases and J gave up 5 bases, with 8 bases separating them. Germline V gene sequence: CDR1 SGDLS, CDR2 YYNGEE. CDR3 in amino acids: CASSVGQANEKLFF. The CDR3 DNA follows: TGTGCCAGCAGCGTAGGACAGGCAAATGAAAAACTGTTTTTT.

Of note for this clone: Sequence at one end of the junction differs from germline and may be a read error. The rearrangement joins TRBV18 to TRBJ1-2, with 9 nucleotides matching TRBD1. This CDR3 comprises 14 residues. CDR1 is KGHSH and CDR2 is LQKENI in the germline V gene. This chain's CDR3 is CASTPSGQGFGYTF. CDR3 DNA sequence: TGTGCCAGCACACCATCCGGACAGGGGTTTGGCTACACCTTC.

The chain couples TRBV2 to TRBJ2-7, with no clear D. Per germline, CDR1 SNHLY and CDR2 FYNNEI. CDR3 length equals 13 residues. DNA for the CDR3: TGTGCCAGCAGAGAAGACGGTTCCTACGAGCAGTACGTC. Translated: CASREDGSYEQYV.

The DNA of the CDR3 is TGTGCCAGCAGTTTAAGGAGTGGTTCCGGGAGGGGGGAGCAGTACCAAGAGACCCAGTACTTC. Residues: CASSLRSGSGRGEQYQETQYF. The chain couples TRBV27 to TRBJ2-5; 8 bases are shared with TRBD2. The ends lost 2 bases at V and 0 bases at J; junction bases unmatched: 20. The length of the CDR3 is 21 residues. Germline V gives CDR1 MNHEY, CDR2 SMNVEV (reference sequence).

The chain is built from TRBV3-1 (or the pseudogene TRBV3-2) and TRBJ2-1, with D tentatively TRBD2 (5 bases). The CDR3 has 13 residues. V was cut by 4 bases and J by 6 bases, with 10 bases left in between. Germline V CDR1 and CDR2: LGHDT, YNNKEL (reference sequence). DNA of the CDR3: TGTGCCAGCAGCCGCCGACGGGGCAATGAGCAGTTCTTC. It yields the protein CASSRRRGNEQFF.

This chain's CDR3 is CASSSGTGGSPLHF. In DNA, the CDR3 is TGTGCCAGTAGTTCCGGGACAGGGGGCTCACCCCTCCACTTT. This rearrangement joins TRBV19 to TRBJ1-6; 12 bases fit TRBD1. From germline, CDR1 is LNHDA and CDR2 SQIVND (reference sequence). V lost 5 bases, J lost 10 bases, and 3 bases stayed unmatched. The CDR3 has 14 amino acids.

V and J are TRBV9 and TRBJ1-3, with a weak D call TRBD1 (6 bases). Trimming took 4 bases from V and 2 from J, leaving 13 bases between them. CDR3 length: 15 residues. Germline V CDR1 and CDR2: SGDLS, YYNGEE. CDR3 DNA sequence: TGTGCCAGCAGCCCACCAGGGGCGGCTGGAAACACCATATATTTT. Its translation: CASSPPGAAGNTIYF.

This chain uses TRBV29-1 with TRBJ1-5; 11 bases match TRBD1. The CDR3 spans 13 residues. The trim removed 7 bases at V and 4 bases at J, leaving 3 bases unmatched. CDR1 SQVTM and CDR2 ANQGSEA come from the germline V gene. CDR3 sequence: CSAGTGGNQPQHF. CDR3 nucleotides: TGCAGCGCCGGGACAGGGGGAAATCAGCCCCAGCATTTT.

The CDR3 region has the DNA TGTGCCAGCAGCTTAGGCCGACAGAGACAGGCCTACAATGAGCAGTTCTTC. Its protein is CASSLGRQRQAYNEQFF. This chain joins TRBV5-6 and TRBJ2-1; D might be TRBD1 (6 bases). The CDR3 totals 17 residues. V was pared by 2 bases and J by 2 bases, with 17 bases between. The germline CDR1 and CDR2 sequences are SGHDT and YYEEEE. Using reference TRBV5-6 and TRBJ2-1 for the parts outside the CDR3, the full variable domain is DAGVTQSPTHLIKTRGQQVTLRCSPKSGHDTVSWYQQALGQGPQFIFQYYEEEERQRGNFPDRFSGHQFPNYSSELNVNALLLGDSALYLCASSLGRQRQAYNEQFFGPGTRLTVL.

The chain uses TRBV18 and TRBJ1-2; perhaps TRBD1 as D (5 bases). This CDR3 contains 15 residues. V was cut by 1 base and J by 3 bases, with 12 bases left in between. Germline V gene sequence: CDR1 KGHSH, CDR2 LQKENI. The CDR3 region has the DNA TGTGCCAGCTCACCACGGCGGGGGAGGGACTATGGCTACACCTTC. Translated, it gives CASSPRRGRDYGYTF.

By share, this clone counts as medium-sized. J is TRBJ2-7 and V is TRBV19; D not resolved. With 3 bases removed from V and 3 bases from J, the gap between germline ends came to 9 bases. This CDR3 spans 13 amino acids. Germline loops: CDR1 LNHDA, CDR2 SQIVND (reference sequence). The DNA for the CDR3 is TGTGCCAGTAGTATGGGCCACGGCTACGAGCAGTACTTC. Its protein is CASSMGHGYEQYF.

The V and J genes are TRBV6-5 and TRBJ1-2; D uncertain. V was cut by 2 bases and J by 4 bases, with 11 bases left in between. The CDR3 sequence is 14 residues long. Germline V gene data show CDR1 as MNHEY and CDR2 as SVGAGI. Here the CDR3 DNA reads TGTGCCAGCAGTTACCGGTCGTCTAGCTATGGCTACACCTTC. Amino acid sequence: CASSYRSSSYGYTF.

The V call is TRBV6-5, the J call TRBJ1-1, with 11 bases identical to TRBD1. The CDR3 spans 16 residues. Per the germline V gene, CDR1 is MNHEY and CDR2 is SVGAGI. V dropped 4 bases and J dropped 2; count of bases not matched to a gene: 6. The DNA of the CDR3 is TGTGCCAGCAGTTTAGGACAGGGGGCTTTTAACACTGAAGCTTTCTTT. Translated: CASSLGQGAFNTEAFF.

This clone showed up just a few times. The chain is built from TRBV5-4 and TRBJ1-2; 8 bases are a match to TRBD1. In germline, CDR1 is SGHNT, CDR2 YYREEE (reference sequence). This CDR3 is built from 15 residues. V dropped 4 bases and J dropped 6; count of bases not matched to a gene: 11. The DNA for the CDR3 is TGTGCCAGCAGCATCGGACAGGGACGAATCGATGGCTACACCTTC. Its protein product is CASSIGQGRIDGYTF.

This rearrangement joins TRBV5-1 to TRBJ2-5; 9 nucleotides align to TRBD1. The CDR3 extends over 15 amino acids. Germline V gene lookup returns CDR1 SGHRS and CDR2 YFSETQ. The junction had 4 bases not matched to a gene; V was cut back by 3 bases and J by 1 base. As DNA, the CDR3 is TGCGCCAGCAGCTGGACAGGGGCCCTCCAAGAGACCCAGTACTTC. Amino acid sequence: CASSWTGALQETQYF.

The gene calls are TRBV6-5 and TRBJ2-2; D perhaps matches TRBD1 (5 bases). This CDR3 spans 15 amino acids. V lost 1 base and J lost 1, with 7 bases in between. Germline V gives CDR1 MNHEY, CDR2 SVGAGI. The CDR3 sequence is CASSYFQGNTGELFF. For the CDR3, the DNA is TGTGCCAGCAGTTACTTCCAGGGGAACACCGGGGAGCTGTTTTTT.

The chain combines TRBV6-5 with TRBJ2-7; D remains ambiguous. Trimming cost V 4 bases and J 4 bases, with 11 bases left between them. The CDR3 sequence is 13 residues long. Looked up from germline, CDR1 is MNHEY and CDR2 is SVGAGI. The CDR3 coding sequence is TGTGCCAGCAGTTCCTTACCTATTTACGAGCAGTACTTC. Translating gives CASSSLPIYEQYF.